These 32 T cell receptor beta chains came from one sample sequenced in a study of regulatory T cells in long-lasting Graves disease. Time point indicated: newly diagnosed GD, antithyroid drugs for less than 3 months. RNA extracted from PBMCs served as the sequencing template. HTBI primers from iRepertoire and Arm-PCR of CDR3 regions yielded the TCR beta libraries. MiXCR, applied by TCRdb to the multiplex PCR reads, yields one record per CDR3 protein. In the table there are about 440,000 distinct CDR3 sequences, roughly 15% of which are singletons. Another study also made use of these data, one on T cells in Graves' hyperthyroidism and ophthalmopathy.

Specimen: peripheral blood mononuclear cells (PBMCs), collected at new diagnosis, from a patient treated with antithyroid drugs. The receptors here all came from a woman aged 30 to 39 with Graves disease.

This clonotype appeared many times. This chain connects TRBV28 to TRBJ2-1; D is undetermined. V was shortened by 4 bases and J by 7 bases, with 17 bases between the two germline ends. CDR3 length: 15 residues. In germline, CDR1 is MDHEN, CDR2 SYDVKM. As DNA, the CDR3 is TGTGCCAGCAGTTCCCCCCCCCGGAGTGGAAATGAGCAGTTCTTC. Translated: CASSSPPRSGNEQFF.

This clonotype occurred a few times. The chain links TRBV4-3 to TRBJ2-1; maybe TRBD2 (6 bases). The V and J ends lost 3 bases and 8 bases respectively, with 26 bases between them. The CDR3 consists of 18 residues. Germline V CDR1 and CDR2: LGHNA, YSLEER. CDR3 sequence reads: CASSQSISAGVPFDEQFF. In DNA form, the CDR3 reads TGCGCCAGCAGCCAGTCAATTTCAGCGGGCGTCCCTTTTGATGAGCAGTTCTTC.

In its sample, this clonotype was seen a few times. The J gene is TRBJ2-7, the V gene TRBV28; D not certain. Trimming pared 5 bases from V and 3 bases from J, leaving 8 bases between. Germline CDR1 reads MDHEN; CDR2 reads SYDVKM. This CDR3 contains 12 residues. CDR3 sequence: CASSLQHYEQYF. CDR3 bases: TGTGCCAGCAGTCTCCAGCACTACGAGCAGTACTTC.

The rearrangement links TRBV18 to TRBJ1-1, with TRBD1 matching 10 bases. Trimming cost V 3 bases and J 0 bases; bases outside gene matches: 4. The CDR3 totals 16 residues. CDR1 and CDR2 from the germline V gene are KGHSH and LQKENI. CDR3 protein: CASSPRGTGVNTEAFF. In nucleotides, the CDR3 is TGTGCCAGCTCACCCCGCGGGACAGGGGTGAACACTGAAGCTTTCTTT. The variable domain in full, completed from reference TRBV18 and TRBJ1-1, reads NAGVMQNPRHLVRRRGQEARLRCSPMKGHSHVYWYRQLPEEGLKFMVYLQKENIIDESGMPKERFSAEFPKEGPSILRIQQVVRGDSAAYFCASSPRGTGVNTEAFFGQGTRLTVV.

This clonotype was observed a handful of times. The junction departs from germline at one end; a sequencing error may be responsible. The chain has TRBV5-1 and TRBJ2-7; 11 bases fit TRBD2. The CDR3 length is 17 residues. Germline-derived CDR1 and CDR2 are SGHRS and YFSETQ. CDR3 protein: CASTLTSGGFFSYVQYF. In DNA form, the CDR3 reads TGCGCCAGCACCTTAACTAGCGGGGGCTTTTTTTCCTACGTGCAGTACTTC.

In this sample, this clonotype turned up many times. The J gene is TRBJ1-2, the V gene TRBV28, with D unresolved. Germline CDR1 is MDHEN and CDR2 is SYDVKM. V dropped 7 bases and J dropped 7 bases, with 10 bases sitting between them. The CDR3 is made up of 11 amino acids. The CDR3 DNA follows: TGTGCCAGCAATAAAGGGAGTGGCTACACCTTC. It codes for CASNKGSGYTF.

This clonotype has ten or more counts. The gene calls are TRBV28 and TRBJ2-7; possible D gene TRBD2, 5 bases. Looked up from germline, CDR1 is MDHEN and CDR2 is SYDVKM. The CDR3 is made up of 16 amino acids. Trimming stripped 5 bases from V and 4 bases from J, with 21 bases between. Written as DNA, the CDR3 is TGTGCCAGCAGTCCTAGGTTTCTAGCAGGACCGTACGAGCAGTACTTC. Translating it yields CASSPRFLAGPYEQYF.

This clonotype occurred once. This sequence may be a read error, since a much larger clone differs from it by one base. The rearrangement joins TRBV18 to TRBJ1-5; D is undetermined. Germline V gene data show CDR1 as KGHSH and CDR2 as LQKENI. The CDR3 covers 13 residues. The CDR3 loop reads CASSGLINQPQRF. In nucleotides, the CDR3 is TGTGCCAGCTCAGGTCTGATCAATCAGCCCCAGCGTTTT.

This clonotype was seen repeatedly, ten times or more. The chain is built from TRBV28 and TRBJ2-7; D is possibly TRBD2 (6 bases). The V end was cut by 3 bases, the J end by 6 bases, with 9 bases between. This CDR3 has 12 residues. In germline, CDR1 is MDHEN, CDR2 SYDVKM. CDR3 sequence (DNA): TGTGCCAGCAGTTTGGAGGGAGTCGAGCAGTACTTC. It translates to CASSLEGVEQYF. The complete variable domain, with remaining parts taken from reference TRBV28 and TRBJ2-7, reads DVKVTQSSRYLVKRTGEKVFLECVQDMDHENMFWYRQDPGLGLRLIYFSYDVKMKEKGDIPEGYSVSREKKERFSLILESASTNQTSMYLCASSLEGVEQYFGPGTRLTVT.

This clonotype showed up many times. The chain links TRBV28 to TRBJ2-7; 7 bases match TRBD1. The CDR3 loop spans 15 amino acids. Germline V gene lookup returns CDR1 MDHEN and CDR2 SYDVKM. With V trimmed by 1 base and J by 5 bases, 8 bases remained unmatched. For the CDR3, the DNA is TGTGCCAGCAGTTTATTCCCCGGGACAGCAAACGAGCAGTACTTC. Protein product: CASSLFPGTANEQYF. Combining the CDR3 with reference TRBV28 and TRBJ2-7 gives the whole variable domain DVKVTQSSRYLVKRTGEKVFLECVQDMDHENMFWYRQDPGLGLRLIYFSYDVKMKEKGDIPEGYSVSREKKERFSLILESASTNQTSMYLCASSLFPGTANEQYFGPGTRLTVT.

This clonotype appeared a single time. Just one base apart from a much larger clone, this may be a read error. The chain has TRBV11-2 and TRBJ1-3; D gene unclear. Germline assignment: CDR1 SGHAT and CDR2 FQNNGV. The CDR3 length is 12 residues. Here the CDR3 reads CASSDTGNTRYF. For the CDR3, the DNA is TGTGCCAGCAGCGACACTGGAAACACCAGATATTTT. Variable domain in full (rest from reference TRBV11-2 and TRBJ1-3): EAGVAQSPRYKIIEKRQSVAFWCNPISGHATLYWYQQILGQGPKLLIQFQNNGVVDDSQLPKDRFSAERLKGVDSTLKIQPAKLEDSAVYLCASSDTGNTRYFGEGSWLTVV.

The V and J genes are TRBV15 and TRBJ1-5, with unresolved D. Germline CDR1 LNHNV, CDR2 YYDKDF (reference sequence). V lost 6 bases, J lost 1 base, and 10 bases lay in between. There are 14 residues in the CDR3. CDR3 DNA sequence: TGTGCCACCAGTGGCGATCGAAGCAATCAGCCCCAGCATTTT. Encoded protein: CATSGDRSNQPQHF.

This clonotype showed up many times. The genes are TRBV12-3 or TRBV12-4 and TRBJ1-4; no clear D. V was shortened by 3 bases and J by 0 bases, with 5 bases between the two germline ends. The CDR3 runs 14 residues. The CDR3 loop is CASSFQPTNEKLFF. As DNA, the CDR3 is TGTGCCAGCAGTTTCCAGCCAACTAATGAAAAACTGTTTTTT.

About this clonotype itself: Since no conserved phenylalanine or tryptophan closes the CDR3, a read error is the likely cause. This CDR3 reads CASSFNIGGYNSPLHL. DNA for the CDR3: TGTGCCAGCAGTTTTAATATAGGTGGTTATAATTCACCCCTCCACCTT. The gene calls are TRBV27 and TRBJ1-6; D gene unclear. The CDR3 is made up of 16 amino acids. CDR1 and CDR2 from the germline V gene are MNHEY and SMNVEV (reference sequence). Trimming took off 3 bases at V and 4 bases at J, with 13 bases between the two ends.

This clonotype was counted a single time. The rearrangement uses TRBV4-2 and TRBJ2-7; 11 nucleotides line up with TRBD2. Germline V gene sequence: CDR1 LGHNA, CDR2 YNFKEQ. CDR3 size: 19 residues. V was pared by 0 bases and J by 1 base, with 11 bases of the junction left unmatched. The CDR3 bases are TGTGCCAGCAGCCAAGACCGCAGGGCTAGCGGGAGGTTATCCTACGAGCAGTACTTC. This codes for CASSQDRRASGRLSYEQYF.

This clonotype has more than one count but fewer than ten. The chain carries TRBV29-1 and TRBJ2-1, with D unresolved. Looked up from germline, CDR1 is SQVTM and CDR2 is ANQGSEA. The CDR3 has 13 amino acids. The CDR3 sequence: CTSGPAVRVEQFF. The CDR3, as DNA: TGCACGTCGGGCCCTGCGGTACGGGTAGAGCAGTTCTTC.

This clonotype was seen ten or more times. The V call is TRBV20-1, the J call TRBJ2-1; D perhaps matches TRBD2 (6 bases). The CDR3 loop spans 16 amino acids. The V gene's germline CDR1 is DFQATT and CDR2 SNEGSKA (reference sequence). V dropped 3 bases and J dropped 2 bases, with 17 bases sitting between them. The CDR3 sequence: CSARPNSGLAYNEQFF. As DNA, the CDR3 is TGCAGTGCTAGGCCGAATAGCGGACTGGCCTACAATGAGCAGTTCTTC.

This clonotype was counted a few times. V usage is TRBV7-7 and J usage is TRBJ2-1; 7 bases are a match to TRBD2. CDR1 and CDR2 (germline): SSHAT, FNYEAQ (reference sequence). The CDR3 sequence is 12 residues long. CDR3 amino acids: CASGQGGDEQFF. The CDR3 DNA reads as TGTGCTAGCGGCCAGGGAGGGGATGAGCAGTTCTTC.

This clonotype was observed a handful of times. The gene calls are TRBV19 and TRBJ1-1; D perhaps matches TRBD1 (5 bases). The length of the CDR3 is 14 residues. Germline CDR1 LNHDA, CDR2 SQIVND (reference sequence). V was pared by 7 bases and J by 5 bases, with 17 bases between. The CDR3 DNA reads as TGTGCCAGTATGGCTGGCCAGGGTTGGACTGAAGCTTTCTTT. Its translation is CASMAGQGWTEAFF.

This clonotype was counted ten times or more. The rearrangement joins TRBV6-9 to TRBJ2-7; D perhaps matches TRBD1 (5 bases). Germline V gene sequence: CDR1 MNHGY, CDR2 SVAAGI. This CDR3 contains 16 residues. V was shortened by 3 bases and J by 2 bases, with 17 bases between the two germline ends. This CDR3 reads CASSYRHRTPPYEQYF. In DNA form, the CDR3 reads TGTGCCAGCAGTTACCGCCACCGGACACCTCCCTACGAGCAGTACTTC.

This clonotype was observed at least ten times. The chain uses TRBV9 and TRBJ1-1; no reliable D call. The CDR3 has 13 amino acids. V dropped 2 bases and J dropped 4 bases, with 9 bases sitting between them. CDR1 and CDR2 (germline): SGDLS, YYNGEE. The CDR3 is CASSVSGLTEAFF. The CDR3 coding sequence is TGTGCCAGCAGCGTCTCCGGGCTCACTGAAGCTTTCTTT.

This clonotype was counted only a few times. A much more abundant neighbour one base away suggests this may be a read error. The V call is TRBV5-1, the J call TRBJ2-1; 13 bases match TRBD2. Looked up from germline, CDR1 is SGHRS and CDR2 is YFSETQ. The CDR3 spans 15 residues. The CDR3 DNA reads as TGCGCCAGCAGCTTCGGACTAGCGGGAGAGGATGAGCATTTCTTC. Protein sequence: CASSFGLAGEDEHFF.

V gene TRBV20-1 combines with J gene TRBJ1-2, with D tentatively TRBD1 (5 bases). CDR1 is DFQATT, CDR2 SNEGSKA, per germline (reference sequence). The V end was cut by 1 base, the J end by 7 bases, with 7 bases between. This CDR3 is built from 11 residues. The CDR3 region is CSARGGGGYTF. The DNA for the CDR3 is TGCAGTGCTAGAGGGGGGGGTGGCTACACCTTC.

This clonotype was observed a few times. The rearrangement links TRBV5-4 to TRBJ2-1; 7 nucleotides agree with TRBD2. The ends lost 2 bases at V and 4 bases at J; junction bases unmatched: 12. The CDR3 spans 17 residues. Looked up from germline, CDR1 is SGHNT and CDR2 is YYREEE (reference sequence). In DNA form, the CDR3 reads TGTGCCAGCAGCTTTAAAGTTTCCAGCGGGGATTACAATGAGCAGTTCTTC. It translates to CASSFKVSSGDYNEQFF.

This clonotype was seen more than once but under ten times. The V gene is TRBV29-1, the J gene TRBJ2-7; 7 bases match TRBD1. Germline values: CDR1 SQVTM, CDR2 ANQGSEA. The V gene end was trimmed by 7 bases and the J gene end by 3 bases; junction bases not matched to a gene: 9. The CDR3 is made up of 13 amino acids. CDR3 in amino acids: CSAMTGNNYEQYF. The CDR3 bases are TGCAGCGCCATGACAGGGAACAACTACGAGCAGTACTTC.

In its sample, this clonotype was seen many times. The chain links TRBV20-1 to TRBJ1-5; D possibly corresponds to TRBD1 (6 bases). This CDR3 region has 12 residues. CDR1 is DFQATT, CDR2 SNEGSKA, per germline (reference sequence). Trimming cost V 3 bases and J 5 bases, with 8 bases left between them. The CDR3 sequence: CSARTGDQPQHF. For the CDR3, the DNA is TGCAGTGCTAGGACAGGAGATCAGCCCCAGCATTTT.

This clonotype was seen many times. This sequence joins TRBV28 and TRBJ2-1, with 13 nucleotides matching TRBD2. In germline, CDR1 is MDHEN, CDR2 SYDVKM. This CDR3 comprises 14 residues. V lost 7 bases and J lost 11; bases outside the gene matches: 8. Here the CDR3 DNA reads TGTGCCAGCAAATTCGGACTAGCGGGAGTTAAGCAGTTCTTC. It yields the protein CASKFGLAGVKQFF.

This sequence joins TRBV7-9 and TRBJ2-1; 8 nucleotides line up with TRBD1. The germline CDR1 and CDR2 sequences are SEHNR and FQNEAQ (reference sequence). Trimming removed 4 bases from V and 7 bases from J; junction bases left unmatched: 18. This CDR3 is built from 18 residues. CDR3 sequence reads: CASSSRGSGRGRGNEQFF. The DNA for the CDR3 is TGTGCCAGCAGCTCACGAGGTTCTGGCAGGGGGCGCGGGAATGAGCAGTTCTTC.

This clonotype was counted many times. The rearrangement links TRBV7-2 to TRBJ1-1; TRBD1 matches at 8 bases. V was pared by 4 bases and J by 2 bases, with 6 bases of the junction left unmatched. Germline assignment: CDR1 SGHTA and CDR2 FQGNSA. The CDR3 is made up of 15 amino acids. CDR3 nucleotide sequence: TGTGCCAGCAGCTGGGGGGGACAGGTCAACACTGAAGCTTTCTTT. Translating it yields CASSWGGQVNTEAFF.

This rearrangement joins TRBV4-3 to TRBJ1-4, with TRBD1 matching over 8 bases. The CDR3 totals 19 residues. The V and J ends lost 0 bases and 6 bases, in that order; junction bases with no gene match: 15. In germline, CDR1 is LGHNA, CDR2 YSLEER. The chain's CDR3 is CASSQDWPPGGSEHEKLFF. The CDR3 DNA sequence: TGCGCCAGCAGCCAAGATTGGCCACCAGGGGGCTCGGAGCATGAAAAACTGTTTTTT.

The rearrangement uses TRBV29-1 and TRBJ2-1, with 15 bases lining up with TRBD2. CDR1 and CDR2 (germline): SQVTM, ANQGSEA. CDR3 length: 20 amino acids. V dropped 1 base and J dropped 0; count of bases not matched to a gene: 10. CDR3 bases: TGCAGCGTTGAAGCGACGGGACTAGCGGGAGGCCTAAGCTCCTACAATGAGCAGTTCTTC. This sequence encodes CSVEATGLAGGLSSYNEQFF.

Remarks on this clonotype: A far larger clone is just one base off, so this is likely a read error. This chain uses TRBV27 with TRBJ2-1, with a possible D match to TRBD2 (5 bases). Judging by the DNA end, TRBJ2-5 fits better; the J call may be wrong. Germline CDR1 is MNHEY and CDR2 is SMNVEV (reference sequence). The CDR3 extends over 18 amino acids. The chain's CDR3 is CASSGGIPPSEVEETQYF. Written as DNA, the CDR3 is TGTGCCAGCAGTGGAGGAATACCGCCTAGTGAGGTTGAAGAGACCCAGTACTTC.